The sequence of this TCR beta chain was determined in a study of CD4 and CD8 cells across lung adenocarcinoma regions. Donors had localized lung adenocarcinoma, a non-small cell lung cancer. V lost 4 bases and J lost 5; bases outside the gene matches: 8. Germline assignment: CDR1 MNHNY and CDR2 SVGAGI (reference sequence). This CDR3 is 15 amino acids long. Each CDR3 protein is one row after TCRdb ran MiXCR on the PCR reads. The sample yields approximately 12,000 distinct CDR3 sequences, around half seen once. This clonotype was recorded many times. The sample comprised CD8+ T cells from the margin of a lung tumor. The genes are TRBV6-6 and TRBJ2-1; 7 positions match TRBD2. This TCR was sampled from a female donor with lung adenocarcinoma. The CD4 and CD8 labels of this study may be unreliable. The CDR3 DNA follows: TGTGCCAGCAGTTCCAGGGAGGGCACACACAATGAGCAGTTCTTC. Translating it yields CASSSREGTHNEQFF.